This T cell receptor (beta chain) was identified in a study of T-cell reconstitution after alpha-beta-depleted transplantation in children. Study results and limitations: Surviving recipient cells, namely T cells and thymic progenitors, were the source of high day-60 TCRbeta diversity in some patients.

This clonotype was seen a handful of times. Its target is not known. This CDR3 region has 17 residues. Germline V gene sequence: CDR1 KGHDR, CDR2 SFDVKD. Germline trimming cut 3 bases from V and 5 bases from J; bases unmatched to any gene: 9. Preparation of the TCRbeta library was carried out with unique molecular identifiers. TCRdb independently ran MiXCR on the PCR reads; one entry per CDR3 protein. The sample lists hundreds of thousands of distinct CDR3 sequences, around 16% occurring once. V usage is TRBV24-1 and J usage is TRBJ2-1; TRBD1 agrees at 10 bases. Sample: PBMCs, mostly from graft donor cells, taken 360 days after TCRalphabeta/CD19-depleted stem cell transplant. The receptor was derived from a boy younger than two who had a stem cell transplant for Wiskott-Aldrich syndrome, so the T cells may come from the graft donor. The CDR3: CATSDPQGQGGNNEQFF. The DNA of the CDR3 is TGTGCCACCAGTGATCCGCAAGGACAGGGGGGAAACAATGAGCAGTTCTTC.